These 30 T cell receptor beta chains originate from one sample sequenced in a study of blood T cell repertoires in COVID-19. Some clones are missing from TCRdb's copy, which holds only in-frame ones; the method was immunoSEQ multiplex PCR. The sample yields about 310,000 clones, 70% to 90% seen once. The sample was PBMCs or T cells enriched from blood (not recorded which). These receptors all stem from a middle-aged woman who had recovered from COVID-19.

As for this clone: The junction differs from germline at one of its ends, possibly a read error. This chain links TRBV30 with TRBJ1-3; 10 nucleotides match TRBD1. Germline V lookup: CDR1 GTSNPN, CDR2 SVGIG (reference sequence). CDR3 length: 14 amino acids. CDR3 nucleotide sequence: TGTGCCTGGGGTTCCAGGGACAGGGGTAACACTATATATTTT. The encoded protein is CAWGSRDRGNTIYF.

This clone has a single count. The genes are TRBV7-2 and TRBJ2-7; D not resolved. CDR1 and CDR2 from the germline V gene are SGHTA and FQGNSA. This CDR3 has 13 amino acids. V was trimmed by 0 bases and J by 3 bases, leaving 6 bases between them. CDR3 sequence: CASSLAGSYEQYF. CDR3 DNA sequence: TGTGCCAGCAGCTTAGCGGGCAGCTACGAGCAGTACTTC.

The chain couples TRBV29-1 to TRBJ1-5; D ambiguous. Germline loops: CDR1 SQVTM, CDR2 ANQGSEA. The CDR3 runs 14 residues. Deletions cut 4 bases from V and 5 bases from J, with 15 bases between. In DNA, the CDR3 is TGCAGCGTTGCCCATTCCGCGCGGGATCAGCCCCAGCATTTT. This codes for CSVAHSARDQPQHF.

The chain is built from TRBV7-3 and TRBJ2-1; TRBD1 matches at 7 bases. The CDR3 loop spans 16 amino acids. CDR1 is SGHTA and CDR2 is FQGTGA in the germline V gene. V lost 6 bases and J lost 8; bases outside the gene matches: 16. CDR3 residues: CASSPTVQGVRDEQFF. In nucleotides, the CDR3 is TGTGCCAGCAGTCCTACCGTCCAGGGGGTGAGGGATGAGCAGTTCTTC.

CDR3: CSVEDGAGGPGEQFF. The CDR3 nucleotides read TGCAGCGTTGAAGATGGGGCGGGGGGGCCCGGTGAGCAGTTCTTC. The V and J genes are TRBV29-1 and TRBJ2-1; 9 nucleotides line up with TRBD2. The CDR3 contains 15 residues. The trim removed 0 bases at V and 9 bases at J, leaving 9 bases unmatched. The germline V gene encodes CDR1 SQVTM and CDR2 ANQGSEA.

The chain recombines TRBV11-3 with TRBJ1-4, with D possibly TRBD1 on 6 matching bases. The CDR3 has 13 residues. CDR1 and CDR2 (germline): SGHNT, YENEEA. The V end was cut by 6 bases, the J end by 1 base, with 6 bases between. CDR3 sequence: CASRQGTNEKLFF. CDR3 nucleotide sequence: TGTGCCAGCAGACAGGGAACTAATGAAAAACTGTTTTTT.

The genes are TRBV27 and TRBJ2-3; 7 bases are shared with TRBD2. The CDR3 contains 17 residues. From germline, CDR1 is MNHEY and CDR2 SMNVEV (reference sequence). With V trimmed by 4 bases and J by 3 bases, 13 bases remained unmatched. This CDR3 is CASSSPKTSISTDTQYF. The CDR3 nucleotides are TGTGCCAGCAGTTCCCCTAAGACTAGCATAAGTACAGATACGCAGTATTTT.

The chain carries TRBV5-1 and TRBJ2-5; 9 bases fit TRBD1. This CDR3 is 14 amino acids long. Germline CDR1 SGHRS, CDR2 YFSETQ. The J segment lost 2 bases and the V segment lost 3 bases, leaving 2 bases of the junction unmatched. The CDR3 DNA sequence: TGCGCCAGCAGCTCGACAGGGGGACAAGAGACCCAGTACTTC. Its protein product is CASSSTGGQETQYF.

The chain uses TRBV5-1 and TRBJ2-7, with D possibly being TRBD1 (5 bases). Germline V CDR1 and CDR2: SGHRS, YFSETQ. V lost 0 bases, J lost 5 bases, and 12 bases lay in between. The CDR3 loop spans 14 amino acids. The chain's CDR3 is CASSLGGRVNEQYF. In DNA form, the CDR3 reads TGCGCCAGCAGCTTGGGGGGCAGGGTCAACGAGCAGTACTTC.

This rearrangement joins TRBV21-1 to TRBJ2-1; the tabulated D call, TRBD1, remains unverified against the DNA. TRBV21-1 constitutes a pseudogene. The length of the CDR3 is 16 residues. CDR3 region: CASSKVDRGDYNEQFF. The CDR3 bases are TGTGCCAGCAGCAAAGTCGACAGGGGGGATTACAATGAGCAGTTCTTC.

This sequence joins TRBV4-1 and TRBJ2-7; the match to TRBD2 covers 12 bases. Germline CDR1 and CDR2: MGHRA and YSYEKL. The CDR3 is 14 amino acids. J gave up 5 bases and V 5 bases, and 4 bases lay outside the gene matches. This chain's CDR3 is CASSILAGGHEQYF. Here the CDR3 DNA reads TGCGCCAGCAGCATACTAGCGGGAGGCCACGAGCAGTACTTC.

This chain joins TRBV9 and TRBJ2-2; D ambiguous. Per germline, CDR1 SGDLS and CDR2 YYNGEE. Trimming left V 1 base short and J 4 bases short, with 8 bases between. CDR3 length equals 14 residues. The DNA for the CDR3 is TGTGCCAGCAGCGTATACAGCTTCACCGGGGAGCTGTTTTTT. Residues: CASSVYSFTGELFF.

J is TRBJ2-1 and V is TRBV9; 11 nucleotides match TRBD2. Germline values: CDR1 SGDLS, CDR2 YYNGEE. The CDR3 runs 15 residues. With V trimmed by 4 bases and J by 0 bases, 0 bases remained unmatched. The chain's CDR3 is CASSTSGSSYNEQFF. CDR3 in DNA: TGTGCCAGCAGCACTAGCGGGAGCTCCTACAATGAGCAGTTCTTC.

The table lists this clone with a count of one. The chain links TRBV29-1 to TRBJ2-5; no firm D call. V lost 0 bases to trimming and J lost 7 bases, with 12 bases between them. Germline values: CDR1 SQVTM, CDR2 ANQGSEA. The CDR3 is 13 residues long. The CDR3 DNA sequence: TGCAGCGTTGAAGATCCCCGGCGAGGGACCCAGTACTTC. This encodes CSVEDPRRGTQYF.

CDR3 coding DNA: TGTGCCTGGACCCTGGGGGGGCTGGGCTACACCTTC. It codes for CAWTLGGLGYTF. The chain carries TRBV30 and TRBJ1-2; D may be TRBD1 (6 bases). The CDR3 spans 12 residues. The V and J ends lost 4 bases and 8 bases respectively, with 14 bases between them. The germline CDR1 and CDR2 sequences are GTSNPN and SVGIG (reference sequence).

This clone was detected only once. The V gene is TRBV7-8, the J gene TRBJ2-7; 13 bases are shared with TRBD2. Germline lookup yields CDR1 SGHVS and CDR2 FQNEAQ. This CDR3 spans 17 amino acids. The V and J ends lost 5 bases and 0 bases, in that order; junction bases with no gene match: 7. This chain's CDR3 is CASSILGLAGISYEQYF. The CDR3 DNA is TGTGCCAGCAGCATCCTGGGACTAGCGGGGATCTCCTACGAGCAGTACTTC.

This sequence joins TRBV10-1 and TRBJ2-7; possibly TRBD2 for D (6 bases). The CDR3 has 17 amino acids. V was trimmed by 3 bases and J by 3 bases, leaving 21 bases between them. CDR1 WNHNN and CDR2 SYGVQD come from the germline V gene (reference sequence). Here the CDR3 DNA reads TGCGCCAGCAGTGAATGGGGGGTTGGTCTGGGATGCTACGAGCAGTACTTC. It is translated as CASSEWGVGLGCYEQYF.

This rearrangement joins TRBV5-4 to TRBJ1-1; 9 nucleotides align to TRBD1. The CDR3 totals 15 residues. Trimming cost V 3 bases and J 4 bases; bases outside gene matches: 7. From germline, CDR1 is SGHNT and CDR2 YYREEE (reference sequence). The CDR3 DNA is TGTGCCAGCAGCTCATTGGACAGGGGAGTCACTGAAGCTTTCTTT. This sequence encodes CASSSLDRGVTEAFF.

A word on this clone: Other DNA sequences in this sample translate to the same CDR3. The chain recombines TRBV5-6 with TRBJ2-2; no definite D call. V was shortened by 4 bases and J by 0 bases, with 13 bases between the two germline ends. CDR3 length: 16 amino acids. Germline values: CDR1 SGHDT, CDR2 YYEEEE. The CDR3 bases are TGTGCCAGCAGCCTCCTCGTACGCGCGAACACCGGGGAGCTGTTTTTT. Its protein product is CASSLLVRANTGELFF.

CDR3 DNA: TGTGCCAGCCATCTGGGGCTAAGGGGCTACACCTTC. Protein: CASHLGLRGYTF. The gene calls are TRBV2 and TRBJ1-2, with D maybe TRBD1 (5 bases). This CDR3 spans 12 amino acids. V was cut by 8 bases and J by 8 bases, with 15 bases left in between. Germline CDR1 SNHLY, CDR2 FYNNEI.

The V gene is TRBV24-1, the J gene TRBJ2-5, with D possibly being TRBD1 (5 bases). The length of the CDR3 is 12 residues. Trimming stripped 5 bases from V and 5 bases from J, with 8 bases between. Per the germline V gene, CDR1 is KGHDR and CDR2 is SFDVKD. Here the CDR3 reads CATSGQGETQYF. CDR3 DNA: TGTGCCACCAGTGGCCAGGGTGAGACCCAGTACTTC.

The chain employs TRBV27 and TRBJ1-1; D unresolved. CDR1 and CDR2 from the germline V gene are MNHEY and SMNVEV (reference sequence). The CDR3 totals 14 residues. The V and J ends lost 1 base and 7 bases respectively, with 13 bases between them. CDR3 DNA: TGTGCCAGCAGTTTATTTCCGGCGGTAGGTGAAGCTTTCTTT. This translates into CASSLFPAVGEAFF.

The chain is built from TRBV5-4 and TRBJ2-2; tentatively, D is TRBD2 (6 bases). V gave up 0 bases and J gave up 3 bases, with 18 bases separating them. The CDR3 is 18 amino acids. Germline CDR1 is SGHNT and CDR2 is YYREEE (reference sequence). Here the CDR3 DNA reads TGTGCCAGCAGCTTGGAGTACGGAACTGGCGGGGACACCGGGGAGCTGTTTTTT. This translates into CASSLEYGTGGDTGELFF.

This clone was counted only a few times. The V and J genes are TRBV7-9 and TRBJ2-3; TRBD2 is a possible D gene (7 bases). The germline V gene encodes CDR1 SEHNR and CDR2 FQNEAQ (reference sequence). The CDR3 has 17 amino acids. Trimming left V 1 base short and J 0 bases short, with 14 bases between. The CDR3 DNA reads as TGTGCCAGCAGCTTAGACAGGGCGGGGGCTAGCACAGATACGCAGTATTTT. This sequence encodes CASSLDRAGASTDTQYF.

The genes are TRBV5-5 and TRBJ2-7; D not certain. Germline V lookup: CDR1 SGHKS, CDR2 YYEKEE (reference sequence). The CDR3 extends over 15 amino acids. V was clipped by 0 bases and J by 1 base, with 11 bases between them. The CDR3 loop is CASSLGHDASYEQYF. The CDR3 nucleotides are TGTGCCAGCAGCTTGGGACATGACGCTTCCTACGAGCAGTACTTC. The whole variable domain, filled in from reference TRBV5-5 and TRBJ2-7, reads DAGVTQSPTHLIKTRGQQVTLRCSPISGHKSVSWYQQVLGQGPQFIFQYYEKEERGRGNFPDRFSARQFPNYSSELNVNALLLGDSALYLCASSLGHDASYEQYFGPGTRLTVT.

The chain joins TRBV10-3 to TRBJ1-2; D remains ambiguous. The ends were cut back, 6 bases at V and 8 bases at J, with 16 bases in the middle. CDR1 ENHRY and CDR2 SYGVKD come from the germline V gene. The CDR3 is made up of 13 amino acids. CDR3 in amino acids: CAIRSNSDAGYTF. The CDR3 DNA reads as TGTGCCATCAGGAGTAACAGTGATGCCGGCTACACCTTC.

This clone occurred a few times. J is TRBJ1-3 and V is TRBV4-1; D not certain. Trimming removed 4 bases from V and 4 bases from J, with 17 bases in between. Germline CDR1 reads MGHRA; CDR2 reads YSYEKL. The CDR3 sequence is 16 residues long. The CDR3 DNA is TGCGCCAGCAGCCTCTTCGGGGATGCAGTCGGAAACACCATATATTTT. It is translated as CASSLFGDAVGNTIYF.

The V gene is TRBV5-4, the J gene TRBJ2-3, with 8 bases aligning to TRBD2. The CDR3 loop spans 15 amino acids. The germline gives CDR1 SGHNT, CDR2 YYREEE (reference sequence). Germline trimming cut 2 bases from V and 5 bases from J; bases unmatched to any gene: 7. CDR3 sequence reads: CASSFKRERGDTQYF. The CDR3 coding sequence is TGTGCCAGCAGCTTCAAGCGGGAGAGGGGAGATACGCAGTATTTT.

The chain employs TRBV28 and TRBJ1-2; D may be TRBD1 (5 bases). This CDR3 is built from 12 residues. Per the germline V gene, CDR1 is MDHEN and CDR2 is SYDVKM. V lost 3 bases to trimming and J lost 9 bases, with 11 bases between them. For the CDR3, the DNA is TGTGCCAGCAGTTTGGAGGGGCAGCGCTACACCTTC. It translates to CASSLEGQRYTF.

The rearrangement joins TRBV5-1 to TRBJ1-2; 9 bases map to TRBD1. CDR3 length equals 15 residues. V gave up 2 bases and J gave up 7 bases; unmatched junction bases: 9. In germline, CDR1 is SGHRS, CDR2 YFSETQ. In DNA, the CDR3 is TGCGCCAGCAGCTTACGGACAGGGGAAGGGTCTGGCTACACCTTC. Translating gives CASSLRTGEGSGYTF.